This T cell receptor (beta chain) stems from a study of blood T cells in healthy people across ages. Study in general: Template switching picked up about one barcoded beta molecule for each two T cells.

The authors ran a second PCR of about 6 to 11 cycles using a sample-barcoded 5' primer and a J-beta primer mix. Via MiXCR, TCRdb re-called the 5' RACE reads, giving one row per CDR3 protein. The profile shows hundreds of thousands of distinct CDR3 sequences, 45% to 50% of them singletons. Donors were systemically healthy Caucasian individuals from Russia aged about 6 to 95 years. V shed 7 bases, J shed 3 bases, and the junction held 5 bases outside the gene matches. CDR1 is SEHNR, CDR2 FQNEAQ, per germline (reference sequence). The CDR3 has 13 amino acids. The gene calls are TRBV7-9 and TRBJ2-7; 8 nucleotides line up with TRBD2. The sample comprised blood. The receptor's source is a woman aged 55-69 years in good health. The CDR3 reads CASTRAGDYEQYF. The CDR3 DNA reads TGTGCCAGCACGAGAGCGGGAGACTACGAGCAGTACTTC.